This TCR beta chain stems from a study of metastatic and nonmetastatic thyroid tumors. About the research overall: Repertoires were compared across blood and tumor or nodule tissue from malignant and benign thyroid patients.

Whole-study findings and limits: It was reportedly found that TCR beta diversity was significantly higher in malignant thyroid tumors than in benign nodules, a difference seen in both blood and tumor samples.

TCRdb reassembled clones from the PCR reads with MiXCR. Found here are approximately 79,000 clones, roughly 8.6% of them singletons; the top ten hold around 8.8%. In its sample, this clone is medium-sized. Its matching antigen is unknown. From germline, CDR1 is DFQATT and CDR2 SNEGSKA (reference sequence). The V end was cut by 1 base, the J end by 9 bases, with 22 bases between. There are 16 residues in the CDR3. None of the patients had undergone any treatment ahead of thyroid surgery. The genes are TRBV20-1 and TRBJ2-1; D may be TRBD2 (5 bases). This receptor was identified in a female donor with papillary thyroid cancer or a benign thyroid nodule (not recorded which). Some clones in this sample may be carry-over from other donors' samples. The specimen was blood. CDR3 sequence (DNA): TGCAGTGCTAGAGCGGACTCAATGGGTTTACAAGTTGAGCAGTTCTTC. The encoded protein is CSARADSMGLQVEQFF.